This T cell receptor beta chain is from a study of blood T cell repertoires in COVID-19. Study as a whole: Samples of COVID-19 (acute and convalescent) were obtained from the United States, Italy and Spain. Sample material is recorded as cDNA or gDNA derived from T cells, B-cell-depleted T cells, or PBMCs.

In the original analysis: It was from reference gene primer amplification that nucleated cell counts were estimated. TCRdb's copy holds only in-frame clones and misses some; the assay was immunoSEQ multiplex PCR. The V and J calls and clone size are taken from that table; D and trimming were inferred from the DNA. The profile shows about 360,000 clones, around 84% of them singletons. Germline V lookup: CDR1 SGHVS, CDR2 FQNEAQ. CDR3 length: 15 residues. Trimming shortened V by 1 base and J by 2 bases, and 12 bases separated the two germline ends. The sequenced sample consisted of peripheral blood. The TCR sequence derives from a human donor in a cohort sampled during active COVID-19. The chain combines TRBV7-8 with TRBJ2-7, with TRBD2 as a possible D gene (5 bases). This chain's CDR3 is CASSLVPGLTYEQYF. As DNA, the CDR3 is TGTGCCAGCAGCTTAGTACCTGGACTCACCTACGAGCAGTACTTC. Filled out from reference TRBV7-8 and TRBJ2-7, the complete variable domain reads GAGVSQSPRYKVAKRGQDVALRCDPISGHVSLFWYQQALGQGPEFLTYFQNEAQLDKSGLPSDRFFAERPEGSVSTLKIQRTQQEDSAVYLCASSLVPGLTYEQYFGPGTRLTVT.